This T cell receptor beta chain was observed in a study of blood T cell repertoires in COVID-19. Germline V gene sequence: CDR1 MNHEY, CDR2 SVGEGT. V lost 6 bases and J lost 6, with 11 bases in between. The CDR3 has 13 amino acids. Here immunoSEQ multiplex PCR was the method, and the copy in TCRdb shows in-frame clones only, minus some. This table holds around 100,000 clones, 80% to 95% found once. Material for sequencing was peripheral blood. The receptor was derived from a man in his late teens or twenties with COVID-19, enrolled during active disease. The chain employs TRBV6-2 or TRBV6-3 and TRBJ2-2; no clear D. Here the CDR3 reads CASSLLGAGELFF. The CDR3, as DNA: TGTGCCAGCAGCCTACTTGGAGCCGGGGAGCTGTTTTTT.